This entry features one T cell receptor (beta chain) sequence. These data are taken from a study of T cells after yellow fever vaccination. V was clipped by 11 bases and J by 5 bases, with 16 bases between them. This CDR3 region has 12 residues. In germline, CDR1 is KGHSH, CDR2 LQKENI. TCRdb re-analysed the 5' RACE reads in MiXCR, keeping a single row per CDR3 protein. The sample has roughly 330,000 distinct CDR3 sequences, approximately 4% seen once. The sample in question was PBMCs, obtained 5 days after the yellow fever booster vaccination. The sequence was collected from a young man who received the YFV17D yellow fever vaccine. The V call is TRBV18, the J call TRBJ2-7; D is perhaps TRBD2 (5 bases). CDR3: CASKPAGDEQYF. In DNA, the CDR3 is TGTGCCTCGAAACCTGCCGGGGACGAGCAGTACTTC.